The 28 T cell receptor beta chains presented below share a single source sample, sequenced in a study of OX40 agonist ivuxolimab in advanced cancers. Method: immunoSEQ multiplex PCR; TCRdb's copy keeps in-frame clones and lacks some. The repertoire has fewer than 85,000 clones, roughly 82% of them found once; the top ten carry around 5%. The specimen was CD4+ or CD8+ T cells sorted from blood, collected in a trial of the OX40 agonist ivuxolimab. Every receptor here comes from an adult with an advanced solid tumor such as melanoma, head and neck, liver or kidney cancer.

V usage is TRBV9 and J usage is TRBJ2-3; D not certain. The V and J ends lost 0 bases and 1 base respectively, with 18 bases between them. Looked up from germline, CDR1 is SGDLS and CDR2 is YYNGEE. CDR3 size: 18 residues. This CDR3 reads CASSVGMWSRAGTDTQYF. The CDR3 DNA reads TGTGCCAGCAGCGTAGGAATGTGGTCAAGGGCCGGCACAGATACGCAGTATTTT.

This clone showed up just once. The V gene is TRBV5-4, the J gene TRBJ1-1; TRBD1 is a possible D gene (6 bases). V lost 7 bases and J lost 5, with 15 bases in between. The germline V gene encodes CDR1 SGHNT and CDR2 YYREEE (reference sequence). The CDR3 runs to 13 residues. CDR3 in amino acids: CASYRVAETEAFF. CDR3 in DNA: TGTGCCAGCTACAGGGTTGCGGAGACTGAAGCTTTCTTT.

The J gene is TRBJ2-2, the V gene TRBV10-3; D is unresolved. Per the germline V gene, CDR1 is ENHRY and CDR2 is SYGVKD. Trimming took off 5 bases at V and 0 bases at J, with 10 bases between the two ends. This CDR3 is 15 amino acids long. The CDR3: CAISTGGSNTGELFF. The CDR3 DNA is TGTGCCATCAGTACTGGCGGTTCGAACACCGGGGAGCTGTTTTTT.

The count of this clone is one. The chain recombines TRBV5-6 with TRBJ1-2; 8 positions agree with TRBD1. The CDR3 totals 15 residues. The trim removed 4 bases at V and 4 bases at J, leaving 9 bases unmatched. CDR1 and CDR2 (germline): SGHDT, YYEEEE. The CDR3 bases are TGTGCCAGCAGCAAGACAGGGGCGGAGGGCTATGGCTACACCTTC. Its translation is CASSKTGAEGYGYTF.

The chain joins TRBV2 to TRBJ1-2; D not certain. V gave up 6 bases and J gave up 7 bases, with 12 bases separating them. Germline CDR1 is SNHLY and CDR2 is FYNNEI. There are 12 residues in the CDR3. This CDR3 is CASRDEGPGYTF. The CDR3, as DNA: TGTGCCAGCAGGGATGAGGGTCCTGGCTACACCTTC.

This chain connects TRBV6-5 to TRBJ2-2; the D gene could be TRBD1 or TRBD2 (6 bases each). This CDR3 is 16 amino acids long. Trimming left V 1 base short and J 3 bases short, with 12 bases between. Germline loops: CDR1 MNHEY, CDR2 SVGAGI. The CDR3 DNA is TGTGCCAGCAGTTACTATGGGGGGCAACACACCGGGGAGCTGTTTTTT. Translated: CASSYYGGQHTGELFF.

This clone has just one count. In DNA form, the CDR3 reads TGTGCCAGCAGCGGAAGGGTGGAGGGAATCGAGCAGTACTTC. Translating it yields CASSGRVEGIEQYF. The V call is TRBV7-6, the J call TRBJ2-7; weak D call: TRBD2 (6 bases). This CDR3 is built from 14 residues. With 5 bases removed from V and 6 bases from J, the gap between germline ends came to 17 bases. The germline gives CDR1 SGHVS, CDR2 FNYEAQ.

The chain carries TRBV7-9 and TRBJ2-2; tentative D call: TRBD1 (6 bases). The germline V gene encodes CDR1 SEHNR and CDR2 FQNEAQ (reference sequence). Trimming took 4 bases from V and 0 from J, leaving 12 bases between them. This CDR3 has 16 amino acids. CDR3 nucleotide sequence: TGTGCCAGCAGCTCCCTGGGGGCGACGAACACCGGGGAGCTGTTTTTT. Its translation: CASSSLGATNTGELFF.

CDR3 in DNA: TGTGCCAGCAGCACCCTGGGGTACGAGCAGTACTTC. This translates into CASSTLGYEQYF. The rearrangement joins TRBV14 to TRBJ2-7, with D hard to call. Per germline, CDR1 SGHDN and CDR2 FVKESK. The CDR3 spans 12 residues. The V end was cut by 5 bases, the J end by 4 bases, with 9 bases between.

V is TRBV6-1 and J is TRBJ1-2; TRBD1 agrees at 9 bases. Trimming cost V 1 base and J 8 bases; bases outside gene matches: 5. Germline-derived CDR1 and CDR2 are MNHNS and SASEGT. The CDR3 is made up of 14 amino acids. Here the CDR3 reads CASSEGGTGNGYTF. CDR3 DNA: TGTGCCAGCAGTGAAGGGGGGACAGGGAACGGCTACACCTTC.

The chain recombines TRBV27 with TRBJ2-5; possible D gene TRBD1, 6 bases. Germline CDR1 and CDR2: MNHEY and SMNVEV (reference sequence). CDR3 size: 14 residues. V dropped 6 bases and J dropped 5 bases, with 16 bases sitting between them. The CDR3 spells CASREDRELETQYF. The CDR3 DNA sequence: TGTGCCAGCAGGGAGGACAGAGAGCTGGAGACCCAGTACTTC.

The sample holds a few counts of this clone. The CDR3 reads CASSLSWENTEAFF. The DNA of the CDR3 is TGTGCCAGCAGTTTAAGCTGGGAGAACACTGAAGCTTTCTTT. The chain employs TRBV27 and TRBJ1-1, with unresolved D. The CDR3 spans 14 residues. CDR1 and CDR2 (germline): MNHEY, SMNVEV (reference sequence). Trimming took 2 bases from V and 1 from J, leaving 8 bases between them.

CDR3 coding DNA: TGTGCCAGCAGCTTAGTTGTGGGTAGCACAGATACGCAGTATTTT. Residues: CASSLVVGSTDTQYF. V and J are TRBV7-2 and TRBJ2-3; no clear D gene. Trimming cost V 1 base and J 0 bases, with 8 bases left between them. Germline CDR1 and CDR2: SGHTA and FQGNSA. This CDR3 has 15 amino acids. Full variable domain (remainder filled in from reference TRBV7-2 and TRBJ2-3): GAGVSQSPSNKVTEKGKDVELRCDPISGHTALYWYRQSLGQGLEFLIYFQGNSAPDKSGLPSDRFSAERTGGSVSTLTIQRTQQEDSAVYLCASSLVVGSTDTQYFGPGTRLTVL.

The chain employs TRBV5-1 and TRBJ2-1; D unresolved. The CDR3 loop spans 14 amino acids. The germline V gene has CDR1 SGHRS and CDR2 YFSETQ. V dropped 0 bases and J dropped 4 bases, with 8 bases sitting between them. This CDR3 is CASSLDSVYNEQFF. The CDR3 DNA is TGCGCCAGCAGCTTGGATTCAGTTTACAATGAGCAGTTCTTC. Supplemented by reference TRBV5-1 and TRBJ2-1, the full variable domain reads KAGVTQTPRYLIKTRGQQVTLSCSPISGHRSVSWYQQTPGQGLQFLFEYFSETQRNKGNFPGRFSGRQFSNSRSEMNVSTLELGDSALYLCASSLDSVYNEQFFGPGTRLTVL.

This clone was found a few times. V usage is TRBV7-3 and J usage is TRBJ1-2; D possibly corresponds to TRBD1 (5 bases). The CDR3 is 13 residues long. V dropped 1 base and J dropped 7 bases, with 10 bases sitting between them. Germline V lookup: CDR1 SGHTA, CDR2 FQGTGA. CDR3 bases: TGTGCCAGCAGCTTAAAGCGGGGCAGTGGCTACACCTTC. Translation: CASSLKRGSGYTF.

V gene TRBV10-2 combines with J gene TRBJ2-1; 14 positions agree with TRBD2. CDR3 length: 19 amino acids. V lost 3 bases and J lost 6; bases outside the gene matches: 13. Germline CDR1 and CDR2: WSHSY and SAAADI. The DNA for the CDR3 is TGCGCCAGCAGTGACTCACCTGGACTAGCGGGGGGTAAGGGCAATGAGCAGTTCTTC. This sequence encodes CASSDSPGLAGGKGNEQFF.

CDR3 DNA sequence: TGTGCCAGTAAAAATGAGGGAGTCAACACCGGGGAGCTGTTTTTT. This encodes CASKNEGVNTGELFF. This chain connects TRBV19 to TRBJ2-2; maybe TRBD2 (5 bases). V dropped 7 bases and J dropped 2 bases, with 14 bases sitting between them. The CDR3 has 15 residues. Germline V gene lookup returns CDR1 LNHDA and CDR2 SQIVND (reference sequence).

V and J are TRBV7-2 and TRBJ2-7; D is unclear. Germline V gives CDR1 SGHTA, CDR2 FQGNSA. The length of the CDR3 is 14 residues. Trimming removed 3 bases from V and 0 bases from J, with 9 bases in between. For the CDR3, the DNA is TGTGCCAGCAGCTTTGGCGGCCGCTCCTACGAGCAGTACTTC. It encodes CASSFGGRSYEQYF.

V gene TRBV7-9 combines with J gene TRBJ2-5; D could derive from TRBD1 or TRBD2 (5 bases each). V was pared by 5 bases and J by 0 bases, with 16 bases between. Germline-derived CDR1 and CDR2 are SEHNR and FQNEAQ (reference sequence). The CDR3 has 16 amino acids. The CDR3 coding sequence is TGTGCCAGCAGCGACCTCATGCTGGGGGACCAAGAGACCCAGTACTTC. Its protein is CASSDLMLGDQETQYF.

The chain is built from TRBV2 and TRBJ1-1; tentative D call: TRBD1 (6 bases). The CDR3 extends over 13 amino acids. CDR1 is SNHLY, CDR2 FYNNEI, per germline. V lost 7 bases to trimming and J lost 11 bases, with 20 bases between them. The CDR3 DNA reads TGTGCCAGCATCCCCGGGGGGGCCGCGTGGGCTTTCTTT. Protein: CASIPGGAAWAFF.

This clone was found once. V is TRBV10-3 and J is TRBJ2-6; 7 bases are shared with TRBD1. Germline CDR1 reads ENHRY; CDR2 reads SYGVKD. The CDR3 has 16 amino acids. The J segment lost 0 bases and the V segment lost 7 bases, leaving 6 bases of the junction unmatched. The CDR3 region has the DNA TGTGCCATCAATGCAGGGGGTAGCTCTGGGGCCAACGTCCTGACTTTC. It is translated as CAINAGGSSGANVLTF.

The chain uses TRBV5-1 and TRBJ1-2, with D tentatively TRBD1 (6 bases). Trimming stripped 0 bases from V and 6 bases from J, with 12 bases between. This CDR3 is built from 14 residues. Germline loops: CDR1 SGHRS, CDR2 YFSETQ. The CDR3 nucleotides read TGCGCCAGCAGCTTGGGACGGACAGAGGATGGCTACACCTTC. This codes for CASSLGRTEDGYTF.

CDR3 region: CASSLDSGYGTEAFF. In DNA, the CDR3 is TGTGCCAGCAGCTTAGATTCAGGGTACGGCACTGAAGCTTTCTTT. The V and J genes are TRBV7-2 and TRBJ1-1, with D possibly being TRBD1 (5 bases). The CDR3 is made up of 15 amino acids. The germline V gene has CDR1 SGHTA and CDR2 FQGNSA. Trimming shortened V by 1 base and J by 4 bases, and 13 bases separated the two germline ends. Drawing the rest from reference TRBV7-2 and TRBJ1-1, the complete variable domain is GAGVSQSPSNKVTEKGKDVELRCDPISGHTALYWYRQSLGQGLEFLIYFQGNSAPDKSGLPSDRFSAERTGGSVSTLTIQRTQQEDSAVYLCASSLDSGYGTEAFFGQGTRLTVV.

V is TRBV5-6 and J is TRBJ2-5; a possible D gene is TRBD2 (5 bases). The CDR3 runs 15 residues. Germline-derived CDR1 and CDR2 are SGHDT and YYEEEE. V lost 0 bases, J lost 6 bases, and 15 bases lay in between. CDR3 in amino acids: CASSLAPTNGKTQYF. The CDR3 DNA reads TGTGCCAGCAGCTTGGCCCCGACTAACGGAAAGACCCAGTACTTC.

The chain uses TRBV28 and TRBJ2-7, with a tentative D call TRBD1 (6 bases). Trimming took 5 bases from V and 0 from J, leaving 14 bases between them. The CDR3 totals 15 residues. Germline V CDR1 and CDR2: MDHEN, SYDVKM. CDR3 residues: CASSVQGLSSYEQYF. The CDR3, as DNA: TGTGCCAGCAGTGTACAGGGCTTAAGCTCCTACGAGCAGTACTTC.

The CDR3 DNA reads TGTGCCAGCTCACCAATTTCCGCAGATACGCAGTATTTT. It specifies CASSPISADTQYF. The chain couples TRBV18 to TRBJ2-3; D not resolved. Per germline, CDR1 KGHSH and CDR2 LQKENI. V lost 2 bases and J 4 bases, leaving 7 bases between the germline ends. CDR3 length: 13 amino acids.

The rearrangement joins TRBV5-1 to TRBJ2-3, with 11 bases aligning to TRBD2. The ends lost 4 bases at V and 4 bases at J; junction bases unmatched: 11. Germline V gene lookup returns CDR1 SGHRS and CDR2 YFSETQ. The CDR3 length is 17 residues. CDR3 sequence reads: CASSPEKGGLAADTQYF. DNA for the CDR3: TGCGCCAGCAGCCCAGAAAAAGGGGGACTAGCGGCAGATACGCAGTATTTT. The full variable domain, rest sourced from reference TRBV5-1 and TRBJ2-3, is KAGVTQTPRYLIKTRGQQVTLSCSPISGHRSVSWYQQTPGQGLQFLFEYFSETQRNKGNFPGRFSGRQFSNSRSEMNVSTLELGDSALYLCASSPEKGGLAADTQYFGPGTRLTVL.

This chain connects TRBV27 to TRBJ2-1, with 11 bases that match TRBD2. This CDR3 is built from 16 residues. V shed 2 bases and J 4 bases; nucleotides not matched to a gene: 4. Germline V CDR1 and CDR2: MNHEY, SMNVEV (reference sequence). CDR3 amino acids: CASSLQWTSGYNEQFF. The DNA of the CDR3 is TGTGCCAGCAGTTTACAGTGGACTAGCGGGTACAATGAGCAGTTCTTC.